The TCR beta chain described here comes from a study of T cell responses to AZD1222 COVID-19 vaccine. CDR1 is SGHAT and CDR2 is FQNNGV in the germline V gene. The CDR3 has 14 amino acids. V shed 5 bases, J shed 4 bases, and the junction held 8 bases outside the gene matches. The table came from immunoSEQ multiplex PCR; TCRdb's copy has only in-frame clones and leaves some out. Of 90,000 to 110,000 clones listed, 70% to 90% are singletons. General observations from the study: Receipt of two AZD1222 doses was followed by a rise in Spike-specific TCR breadth and depth.

This clone has just one count. Antigen specificity is unknown. The rearrangement uses TRBV11-2 and TRBJ2-7; 7 nucleotides align to TRBD1. The sample was peripheral blood, taken on day 0 of AZD1222 vaccination. The TCR comes from an adult in good health. Written as DNA, the CDR3 is TGTGCCAGCAGCCTGGGACAGAGATATTACGAGCAGTACTTC. Translated, it gives CASSLGQRYYEQYF.